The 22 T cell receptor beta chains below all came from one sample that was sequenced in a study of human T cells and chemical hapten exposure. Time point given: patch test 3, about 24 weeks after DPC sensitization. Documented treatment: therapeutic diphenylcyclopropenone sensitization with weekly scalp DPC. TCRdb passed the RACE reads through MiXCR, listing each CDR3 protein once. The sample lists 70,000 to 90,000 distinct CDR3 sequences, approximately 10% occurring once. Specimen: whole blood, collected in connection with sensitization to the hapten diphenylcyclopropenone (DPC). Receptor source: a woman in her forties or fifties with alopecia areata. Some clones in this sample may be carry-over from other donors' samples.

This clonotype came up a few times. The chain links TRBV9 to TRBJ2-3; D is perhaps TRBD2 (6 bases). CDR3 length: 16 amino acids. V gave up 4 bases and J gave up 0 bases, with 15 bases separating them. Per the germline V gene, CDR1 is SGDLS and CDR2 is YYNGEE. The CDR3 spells CASSPSGLTSTDTQYF. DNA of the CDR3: TGTGCCAGCAGCCCCTCGGGACTCACAAGCACAGATACGCAGTATTTT. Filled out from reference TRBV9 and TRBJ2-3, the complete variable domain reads DSGVTQTPKHLITATGQRVTLRCSPRSGDLSVYWYQQSLDQGLQFLIQYYNGEERAKGNILERFSAQQFPDLHSELNLSSLELGDSALYFCASSPSGLTSTDTQYFGPGTRLTVL.

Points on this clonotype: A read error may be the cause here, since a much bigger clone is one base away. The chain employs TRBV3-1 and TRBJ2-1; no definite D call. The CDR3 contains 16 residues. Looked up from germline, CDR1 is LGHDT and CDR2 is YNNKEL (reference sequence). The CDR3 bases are TGTGCCAGCAGCCAAGTTCCCCCGAGCTCCTACAATGAGCAGCTCTTC. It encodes CASSQVPPSSYNEQLF.

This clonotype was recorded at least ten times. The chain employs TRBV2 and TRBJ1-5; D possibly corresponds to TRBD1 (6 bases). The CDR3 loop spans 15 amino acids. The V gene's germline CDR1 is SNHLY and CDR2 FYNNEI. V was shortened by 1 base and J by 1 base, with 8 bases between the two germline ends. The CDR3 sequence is CASSEEGVSNQPQHF. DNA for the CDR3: TGTGCCAGCAGTGAAGAGGGGGTGAGCAATCAGCCCCAGCATTTT.

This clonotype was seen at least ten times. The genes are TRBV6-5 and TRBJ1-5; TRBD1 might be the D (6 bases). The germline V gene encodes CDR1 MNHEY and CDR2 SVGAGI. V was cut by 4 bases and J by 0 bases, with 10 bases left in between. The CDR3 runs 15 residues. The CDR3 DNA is TGTGCCAGCAGTTCCAGGGGTCATAGCAATCAGCCCCAGCATTTT. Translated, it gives CASSSRGHSNQPQHF.

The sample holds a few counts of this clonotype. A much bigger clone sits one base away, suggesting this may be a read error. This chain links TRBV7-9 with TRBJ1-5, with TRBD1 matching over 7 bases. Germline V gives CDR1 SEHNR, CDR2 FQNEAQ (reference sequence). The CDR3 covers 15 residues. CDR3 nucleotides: TGTGTCAGCAGCCCCGGAGACAGGGCCAATCAGCCCCAGCATTTT. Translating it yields CVSSPGDRANQPQHF.

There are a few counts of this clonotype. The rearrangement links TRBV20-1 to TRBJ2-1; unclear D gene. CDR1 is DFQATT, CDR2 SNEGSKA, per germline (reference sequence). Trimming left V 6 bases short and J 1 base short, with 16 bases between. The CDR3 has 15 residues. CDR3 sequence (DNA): TGCAGTGCCCCGTCGGTCCAGAATTCCTACAATGAGCAGTTCTTC. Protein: CSAPSVQNSYNEQFF.

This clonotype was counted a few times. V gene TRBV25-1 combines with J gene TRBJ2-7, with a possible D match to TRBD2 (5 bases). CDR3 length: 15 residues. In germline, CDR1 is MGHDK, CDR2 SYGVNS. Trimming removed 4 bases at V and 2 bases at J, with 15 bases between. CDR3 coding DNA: TGTGCCAGCAGTGGCCCCCAGACTATTACCTACGAGCAGTACTTC. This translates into CASSGPQTITYEQYF.

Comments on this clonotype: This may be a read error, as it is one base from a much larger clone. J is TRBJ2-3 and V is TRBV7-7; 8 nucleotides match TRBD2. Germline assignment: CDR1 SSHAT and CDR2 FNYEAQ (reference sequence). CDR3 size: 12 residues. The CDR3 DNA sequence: TGTGCTACGGGAGGGTTTGGAGATACGCGGTATTTT. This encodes CATGGFGDTRYF.

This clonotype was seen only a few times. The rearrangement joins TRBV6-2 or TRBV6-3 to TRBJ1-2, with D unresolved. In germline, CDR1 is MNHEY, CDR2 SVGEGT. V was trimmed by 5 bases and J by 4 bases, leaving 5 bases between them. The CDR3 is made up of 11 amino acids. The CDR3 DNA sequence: TGTGCCAGCAGTACACTCTATGGCTACACCTTC. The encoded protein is CASSTLYGYTF.

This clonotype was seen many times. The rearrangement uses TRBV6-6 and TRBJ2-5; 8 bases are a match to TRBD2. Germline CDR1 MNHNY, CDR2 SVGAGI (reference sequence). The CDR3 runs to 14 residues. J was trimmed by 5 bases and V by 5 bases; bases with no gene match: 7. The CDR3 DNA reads TGTGCCAGCAGTCACCCCGGGACTAGGGAGACCCAGTACTTC. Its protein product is CASSHPGTRETQYF.

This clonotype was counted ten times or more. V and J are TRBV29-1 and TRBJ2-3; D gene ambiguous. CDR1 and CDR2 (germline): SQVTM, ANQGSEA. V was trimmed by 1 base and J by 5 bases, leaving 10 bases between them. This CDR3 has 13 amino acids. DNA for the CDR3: TGCAGCGTTGAAGTAGGGTCCGAAGATACGCAGTATTTT. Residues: CSVEVGSEDTQYF.

For the CDR3, the DNA is TGTGCCAGCAGACCTCAGACTCGGCAAGCTTTCTTT. Protein product: CASRPQTRQAFF. The chain has TRBV6-2 or TRBV6-3 and TRBJ1-1; D not certain. This CDR3 is 12 amino acids long. Germline values: CDR1 MNHEY, CDR2 SVGEGT. With 6 bases removed from V and 9 bases from J, the gap between germline ends came to 14 bases.

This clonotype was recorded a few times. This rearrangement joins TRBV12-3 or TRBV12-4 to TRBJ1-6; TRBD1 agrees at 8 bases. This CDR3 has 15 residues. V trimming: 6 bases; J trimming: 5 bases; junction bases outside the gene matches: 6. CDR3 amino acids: CASRATGGDNSPLHF. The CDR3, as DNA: TGTGCCAGCAGGGCAACAGGGGGAGATAATTCACCCCTCCACTTT.

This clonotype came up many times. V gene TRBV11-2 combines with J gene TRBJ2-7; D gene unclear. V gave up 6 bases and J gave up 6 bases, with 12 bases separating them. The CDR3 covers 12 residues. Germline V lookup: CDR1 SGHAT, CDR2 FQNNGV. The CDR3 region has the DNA TGTGCCAGCAGGCCCGGGTCGACCGAGCAGTACTTC. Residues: CASRPGSTEQYF.

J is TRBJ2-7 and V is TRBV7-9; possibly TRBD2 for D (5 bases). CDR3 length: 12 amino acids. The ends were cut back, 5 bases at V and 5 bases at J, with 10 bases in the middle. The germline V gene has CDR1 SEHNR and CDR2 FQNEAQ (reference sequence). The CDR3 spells CASSASGDEQYF. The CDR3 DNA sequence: TGTGCCAGCAGCGCATCCGGGGACGAGCAGTACTTC.

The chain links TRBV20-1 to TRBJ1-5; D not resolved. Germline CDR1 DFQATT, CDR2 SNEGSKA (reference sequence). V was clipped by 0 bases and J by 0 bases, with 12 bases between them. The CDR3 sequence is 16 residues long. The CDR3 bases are TGCAGTGCTAGAGATGGAACCATCCTTAGCAATCAGCCCCAGCATTTT. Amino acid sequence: CSARDGTILSNQPQHF.

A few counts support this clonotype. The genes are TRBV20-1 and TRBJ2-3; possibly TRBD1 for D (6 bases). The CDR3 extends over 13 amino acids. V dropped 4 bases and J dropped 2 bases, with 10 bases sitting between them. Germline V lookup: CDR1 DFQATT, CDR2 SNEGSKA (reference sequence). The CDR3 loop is CSATDRNTDTQYF. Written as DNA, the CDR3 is TGCAGTGCTACCGACAGGAACACAGATACGCAGTATTTT.

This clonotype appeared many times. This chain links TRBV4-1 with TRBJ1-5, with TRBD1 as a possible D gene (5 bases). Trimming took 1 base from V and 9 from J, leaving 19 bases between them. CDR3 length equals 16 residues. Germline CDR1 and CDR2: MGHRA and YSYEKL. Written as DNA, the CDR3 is TGCGCCAGCAGCCAAGCTCGGGTAAGGGGTTTAAGGCCCCAGCATTTT. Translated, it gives CASSQARVRGLRPQHF.

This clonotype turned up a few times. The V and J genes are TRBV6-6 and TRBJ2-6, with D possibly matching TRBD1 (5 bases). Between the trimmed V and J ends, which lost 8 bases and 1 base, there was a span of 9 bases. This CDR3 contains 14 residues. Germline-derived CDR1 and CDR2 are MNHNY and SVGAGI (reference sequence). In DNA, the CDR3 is TGTGCCAGCGCCAAGGGGTCTGGGGCCAACGTCCTGACTTTC. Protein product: CASAKGSGANVLTF.

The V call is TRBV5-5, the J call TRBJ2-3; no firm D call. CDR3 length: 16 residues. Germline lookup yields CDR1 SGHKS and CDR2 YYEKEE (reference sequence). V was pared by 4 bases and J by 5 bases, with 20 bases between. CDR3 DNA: TGTGCCAGCAGCCACGGACCGGCTCCCACAGTAGATACGCAGTATTTT. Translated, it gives CASSHGPAPTVDTQYF.

CDR3 DNA: TGTGCCAGCAGTTTCCCGTCGGGGGGTCGGGAGACCCAGTACTTC. Translation gives CASSFPSGGRETQYF. The chain carries TRBV28 and TRBJ2-5; 7 bases agree with TRBD2. V trimming: 3 bases; J trimming: 5 bases; junction bases outside the gene matches: 9. Germline lookup yields CDR1 MDHEN and CDR2 SYDVKM. The CDR3 has 15 residues.

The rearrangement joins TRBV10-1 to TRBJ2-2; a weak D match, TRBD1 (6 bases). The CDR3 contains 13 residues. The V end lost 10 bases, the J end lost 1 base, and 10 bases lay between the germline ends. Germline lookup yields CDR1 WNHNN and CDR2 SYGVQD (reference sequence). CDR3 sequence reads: CATRGQNTGELFF. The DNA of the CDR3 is TGCGCCACCCGGGGACAGAACACCGGGGAGCTGTTTTTT.